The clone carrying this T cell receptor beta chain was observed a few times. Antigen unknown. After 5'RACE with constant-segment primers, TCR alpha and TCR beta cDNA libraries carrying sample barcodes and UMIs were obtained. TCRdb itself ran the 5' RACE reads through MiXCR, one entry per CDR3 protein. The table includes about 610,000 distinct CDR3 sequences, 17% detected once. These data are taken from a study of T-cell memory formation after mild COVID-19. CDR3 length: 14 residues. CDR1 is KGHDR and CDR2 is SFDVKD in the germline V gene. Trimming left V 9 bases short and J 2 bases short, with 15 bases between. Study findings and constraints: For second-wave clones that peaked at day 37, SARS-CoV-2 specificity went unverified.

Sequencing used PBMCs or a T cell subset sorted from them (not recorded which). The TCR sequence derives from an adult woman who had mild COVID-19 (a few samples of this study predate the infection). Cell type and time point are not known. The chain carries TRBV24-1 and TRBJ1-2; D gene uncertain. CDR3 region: CATASGEMNYGYTF. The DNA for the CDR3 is TGTGCCACCGCATCCGGAGAGATGAACTATGGCTACACCTTC.